The rows below give T cell receptor beta chains drawn from one sample of a study of shared clonotypes between healthy human individuals. TCRdb's copy holds only in-frame clones and misses some; the assay was immunoSEQ multiplex PCR. The sample lists more than 150,000 clones; about 66% were seen once. What was sequenced was memory CD4+ T cells sorted from blood. These receptors were taken from a man aged 30-40 years in good health. Both conserved end residues are part of each CDR3. A D gene is named only where the DNA matches it firmly. Not every row has a clone size; where given, it reads once, few, many or a size class.

j_call,v_call,d_call,clone_size,cdr3_aa,cdr3_nt
TRBJ1-2,TRBV6-1,.,.,CASSGRIGADGYTF,TGTGCCAGCAGTGGGCGCATCGGAGCAGATGGCTACACCTTC
TRBJ2-7,TRBV5-1,TRBD1,.,CASSLVGQGSEQYF,TGCGCCAGCAGCTTGGTGGGACAGGGTAGCGAGCAGTACTTC
TRBJ2-7,TRBV18,TRBD2,.,CASSPAGGGRISYEQYF,TGTGCCAGCTCACCCGCCGGGGGGGGGCGCATCTCCTACGAGCAGTACTTC
TRBJ1-2,TRBV6-6,.,few,CASSYGTANYGYTF,TGTGCCAGCAGTTACGGGACGGCTAACTATGGCTACACCTTC
TRBJ2-5,TRBV9,.,few,CASSVQDWYQETQYF,TGTGCCAGCAGCGTACAGGACTGGTACCAAGAGACCCAGTACTTC
TRBJ2-1,TRBV29-1,TRBD2,.,CSEQGLAGYNEQFF,TGCAGCGAGCAGGGACTAGCGGGGTACAATGAGCAGTTCTTC
TRBJ2-7,TRBV18,TRBD2,.,CASSPLGLAGIHEQYF,TGTGCCAGCTCACCCCTTGGACTAGCGGGAATCCACGAGCAGTACTTC
TRBJ2-1,TRBV4-2,.,.,CASSSPGTDEQFF,TGTGCCAGCAGCTCCCCCGGTACAGATGAGCAGTTCTTC
TRBJ2-1,TRBV14,TRBD2,.,CASSQGGLAGGRYNEQFF,TGTGCCAGCAGCCAAGGGGGGCTAGCGGGAGGAAGATACAATGAGCAGTTCTTC
TRBJ2-2,TRBV21-1,.,.,CASSRGTNTGELFF,TGTGCCAGCAGCAGGGGGACGAACACCGGGGAGCTGTTTTTT
TRBJ2-4,TRBV2,.,.,CASIRDIAKNIQYF,TGTGCCAGCATTCGGGACATAGCCAAAAACATTCAGTACTTC
TRBJ2-3,TRBV6-1,.,.,CASSEVGLTTDTQYF,TGTGCCAGCAGTGAAGTCGGTTTAACTACAGATACGCAGTATTTT
TRBJ2-7,TRBV5-1,TRBD2,.,CASSLGSAGGVSYEQYF,TGCGCCAGCAGCTTGGGTTCGGCGGGAGGGGTCTCCTACGAGCAGTACTTC
TRBJ1-5,TRBV6-5,.,.,CASMVQQPQHF,TGTGCCAGCATGGTTCAGCAGCCCCAGCATTTT
TRBJ2-5,TRBV15,.,.,CATSGDQYKETQYF,TGTGCCACCAGCGGAGACCAATACAAAGAGACCCAGTACTTC
TRBJ2-3,TRBV11-2,TRBD2,.,CASSLVALAGFTDTQYF,TGTGCCAGCAGCTTAGTTGCGCTAGCGGGCTTCACAGATACGCAGTATTTT
TRBJ1-5,TRBV15,.,few,CATSRSEHNQPQHF,TGTGCCACCAGCAGGTCGGAGCACAATCAGCCCCAGCATTTT
TRBJ1-5,TRBV7-9,TRBD1,.,CASSAQGALNQPQHF,TGTGCCAGCAGCGCACAGGGGGCACTTAATCAGCCCCAGCATTTT
TRBJ2-1,TRBV7-9,.,many,CASSSLGGLKSSYNEQFF,TGTGCCAGCAGCTCCCTGGGGGGTCTCAAGAGCTCCTACAATGAGCAGTTCTTC
TRBJ2-6,TRBV6-6,.,.,CASSYLGGANVLTF,TGTGCCAGCAGTTATTTGGGTGGGGCCAACGTCCTGACTTTC
TRBJ1-5,TRBV6-5,.,.,CASSYGGQPQHF,TGTGCCAGCAGTTATGGGGGTCAGCCCCAGCATTTT
TRBJ2-7,TRBV6-5,.,few,CASSPSGTTTYEQYF,TGTGCCAGCAGCCCATCCGGGACAACCACCTACGAGCAGTACTTC
TRBJ2-1,TRBV19,.,few,CASRSGEQFF,TGTGCCAGTAGGTCGGGAGAGCAGTTCTTC
TRBJ1-1,TRBV5-1,TRBD1,.,CASSLSGTALNTEAFF,TGCGCCAGCAGCTTGTCCGGGACAGCCTTGAACACTGAAGCTTTCTTT
TRBJ2-1,TRBV6-1,.,.,CASFYNEQFF,TGTGCCAGTTTCTACAATGAGCAGTTCTTC
TRBJ2-7,TRBV7-2,.,once,CASISERSSYEQYF,TGTGCCAGCATCTCAGAGCGGTCCTCCTACGAGCAGTACTTC
TRBJ2-2,TRBV27,.,.,CASSSGRANTGELFF,TGTGCCAGCAGTTCGGGCAGGGCGAACACCGGGGAGCTGTTTTTT
TRBJ2-2,TRBV5-1,TRBD1,.,CASTVQQGAANTGELFF,TGCGCCAGCACAGTCCAACAGGGGGCCGCGAACACCGGGGAGCTGTTTTTT
TRBJ1-2,TRBV6-5,.,.,CASSHRDVRDYGYTF,TGTGCCAGCAGCCACCGGGATGTCCGCGACTATGGCTACACCTTC
TRBJ1-5,TRBV12-5,.,.,CASGIGGPNQPQHF,TGTGCTAGTGGTATTGGAGGCCCGAATCAGCCCCAGCATTTT
TRBJ2-7,TRBV7-2,.,.,CASSLAQSSYEQYF,TGTGCCAGCAGCTTAGCCCAGAGCTCCTACGAGCAGTACTTC
TRBJ2-2,TRBV2,.,.,CASSGVTGELFF,TGTGCCAGCAGTGGGGTTACCGGGGAGCTGTTTTTT
TRBJ1-2,TRBV15,.,.,CATSRGGKEHGYTF,TGTGCCACCAGCAGAGGGGGGAAGGAACATGGCTACACCTTC
TRBJ1-2,TRBV11-2,.,.,CASSLRGGYTF,TGTGCCAGCAGCTTACGGGGTGGCTACACCTTC
TRBJ2-1,TRBV5-6,.,.,CASSLADSGSCFF,TGTGCCAGCAGCTTAGCTGATAGCGGCTCCTGCTTCTTC
TRBJ2-1,TRBV11-2,.,.,CASSLERFSNEQFF,TGTGCCAGCAGCTTAGAGCGGTTCTCCAATGAGCAGTTCTTC
TRBJ2-7,TRBV5-4,.,.,CASSQDPNHEQYF,TGTGCCAGCAGCCAGGACCCGAATCACGAGCAGTACTTC
TRBJ2-2,TRBV2,TRBD1,.,CASSTGGNTGELFF,TGTGCCAGCAGTACAGGGGGCAACACCGGGGAGCTGTTTTTT
TRBJ2-1,TRBV7-3,TRBD2,.,CASSLAAGANEQFF,TGTGCCAGCAGCTTAGCGGCGGGAGCTAATGAGCAGTTCTTC
TRBJ2-1,TRBV5-1,.,.,CASNEGGSYNEQFF,TGCGCCAGCAATGAGGGCGGTTCCTACAATGAGCAGTTCTTC
TRBJ1-1,TRBV6-1,.,.,CASSEARGTEAFF,TGTGCCAGCAGTGAAGCAAGGGGCACTGAAGCTTTCTTT
TRBJ1-1,TRBV6-6,TRBD1,.,CASSAPGQGNTEAFF,TGTGCCAGCAGTGCCCCGGGACAGGGGAACACTGAAGCTTTCTTT
TRBJ2-1,TRBV11-3,.,.,CASSIRQSSYNEQFF,TGTGCCAGCAGCATCAGACAGAGCTCCTACAATGAGCAGTTCTTC
TRBJ2-5,TRBV5-1,TRBD2,.,CASSLRTSGMETQYF,TGCGCCAGCAGCTTGAGAACTAGCGGGATGGAGACCCAGTACTTC
TRBJ2-1,TRBV6-6,.,.,CASSQTNSYNEQFF,TGTGCCAGCAGCCAGACTAACTCCTACAATGAGCAGTTCTTC
TRBJ1-1,TRBV5-4,TRBD1,.,CASSFDRGRTEAFF,TGTGCCAGCAGCTTTGACAGGGGAAGAACTGAAGCTTTCTTT
TRBJ1-3,TRBV7-9,TRBD1,.,CASSNPDRGDGNTIYF,TGTGCCAGCAGCAACCCGGACAGGGGGGATGGAAACACCATATATTTT
TRBJ1-5,TRBV19,.,.,CASSIRGQLNQPQHF,TGTGCCAGTAGTATCCGAGGACAGCTGAATCAGCCCCAGCATTTT
TRBJ1-3,TRBV30,.,.,CAWKDSSGNTIYF,TGTGCCTGGAAGGACAGTTCTGGAAACACCATATATTTT
TRBJ2-7,TRBV4-1,.,few,CASSLVAGTRYEQYF,TGCGCCAGCAGCCTTGTAGCCGGGACCAGATACGAGCAGTACTTC
TRBJ1-5,TRBV2,.,medium-sized,CASSEAVRPQHF,TGTGCCAGCAGTGAAGCGGTCCGGCCCCAGCATTTT
TRBJ2-3,TRBV29-1,TRBD2,.,CSLGGVSTDTQYF,TGCAGCCTGGGGGGGGTGAGCACAGATACGCAGTATTTT
TRBJ2-7,TRBV7-8,.,.,CASSHNRDLDYEQYF,TGTGCCAGCAGCCATAACAGGGATTTGGACTACGAGCAGTACTTC